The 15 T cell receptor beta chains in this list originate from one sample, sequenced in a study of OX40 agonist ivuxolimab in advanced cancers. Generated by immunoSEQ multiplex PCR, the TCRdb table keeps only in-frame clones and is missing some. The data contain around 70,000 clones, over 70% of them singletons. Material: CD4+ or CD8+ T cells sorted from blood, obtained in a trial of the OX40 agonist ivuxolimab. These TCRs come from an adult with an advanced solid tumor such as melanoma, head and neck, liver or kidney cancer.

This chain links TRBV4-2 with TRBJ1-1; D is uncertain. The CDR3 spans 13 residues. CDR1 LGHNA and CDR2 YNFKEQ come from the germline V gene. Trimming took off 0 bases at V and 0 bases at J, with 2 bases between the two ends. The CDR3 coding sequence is TGTGCCAGCAGCCAAGATCTGAACACTGAAGCTTTCTTT. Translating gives CASSQDLNTEAFF.

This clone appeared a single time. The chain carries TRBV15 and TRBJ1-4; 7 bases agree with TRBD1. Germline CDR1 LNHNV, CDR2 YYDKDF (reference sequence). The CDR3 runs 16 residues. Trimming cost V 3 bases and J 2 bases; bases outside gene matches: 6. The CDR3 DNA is TGTGCCACCAGCAGTCCACCGGGACAGACTAATGAAAAACTGTTTTTT. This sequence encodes CATSSPPGQTNEKLFF. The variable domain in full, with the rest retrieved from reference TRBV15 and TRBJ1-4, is DAMVIQNPRYQVTQFGKPVTLSCSQTLNHNVMYWYQQKSSQAPKLLFHYYDKDFNNEADTPDNFQSRRPNTSFCFLDIRSPGLGDTAMYLCATSSPPGQTNEKLFFGSGTQLSVL.

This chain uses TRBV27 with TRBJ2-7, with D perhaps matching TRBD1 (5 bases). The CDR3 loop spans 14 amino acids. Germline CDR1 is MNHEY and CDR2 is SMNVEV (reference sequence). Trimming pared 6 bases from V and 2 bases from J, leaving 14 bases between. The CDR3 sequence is CASSLQARPYEQYF. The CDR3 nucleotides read TGTGCCAGCAGCTTACAGGCGCGTCCCTACGAGCAGTACTTC.

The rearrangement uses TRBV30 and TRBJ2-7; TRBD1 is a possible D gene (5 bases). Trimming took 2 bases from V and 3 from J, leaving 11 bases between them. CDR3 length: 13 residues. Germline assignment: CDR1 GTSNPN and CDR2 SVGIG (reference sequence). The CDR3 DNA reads TGTGCCTGGAGTAATGACAGAAGCTACGAGCAGTACTTC. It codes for CAWSNDRSYEQYF.

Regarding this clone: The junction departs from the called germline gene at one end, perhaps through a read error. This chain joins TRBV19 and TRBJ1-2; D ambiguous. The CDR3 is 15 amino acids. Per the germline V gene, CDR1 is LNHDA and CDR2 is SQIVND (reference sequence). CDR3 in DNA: TGTGCCAGCAGTACAGCTTCTAATCTCAACTATGGCTACACCTTC. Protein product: CASSTASNLNYGYTF. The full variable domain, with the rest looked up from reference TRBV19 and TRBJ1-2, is DGGITQSPKYLFRKEGQNVTLSCEQNLNHDAMYWYRQDPGQGLRLIYYSQIVNDFQKGDIAEGYSVSREKKESFPLTVTSAQKNPTAFYLCASSTASNLNYGYTFGSGTRLTVV.

Here the CDR3 reads CASSLTGAANEKLFF. CDR3 bases: TGTGCCAGCAGCTTAACGGGGGCGGCTAATGAAAAACTGTTTTTT. The chain couples TRBV11-2 to TRBJ1-4, with D possibly being TRBD1 (6 bases). From germline, CDR1 is SGHAT and CDR2 FQNNGV. CDR3 length: 15 residues. V was cut by 2 bases and J by 3 bases, with 10 bases left in between.

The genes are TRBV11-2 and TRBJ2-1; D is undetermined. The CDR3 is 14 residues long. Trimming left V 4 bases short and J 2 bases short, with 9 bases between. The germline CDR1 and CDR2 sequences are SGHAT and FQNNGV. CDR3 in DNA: TGTGCCAGCAGCTGGAGTATCCCCTACAATGAGCAGTTCTTC. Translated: CASSWSIPYNEQFF.

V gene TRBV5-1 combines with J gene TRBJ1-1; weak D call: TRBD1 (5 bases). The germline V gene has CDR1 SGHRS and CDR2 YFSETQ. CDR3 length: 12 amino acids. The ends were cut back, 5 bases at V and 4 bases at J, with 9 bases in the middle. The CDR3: CASRRDATEAFF. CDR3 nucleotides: TGCGCCAGCAGAAGGGACGCCACTGAAGCTTTCTTT.

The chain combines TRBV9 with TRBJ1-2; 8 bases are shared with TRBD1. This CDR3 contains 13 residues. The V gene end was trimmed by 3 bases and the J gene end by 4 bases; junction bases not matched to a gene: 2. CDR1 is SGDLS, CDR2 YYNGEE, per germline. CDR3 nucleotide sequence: TGTGCCAGCAGCGAGGGGACAGGCTATGGCTACACCTTC. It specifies CASSEGTGYGYTF.

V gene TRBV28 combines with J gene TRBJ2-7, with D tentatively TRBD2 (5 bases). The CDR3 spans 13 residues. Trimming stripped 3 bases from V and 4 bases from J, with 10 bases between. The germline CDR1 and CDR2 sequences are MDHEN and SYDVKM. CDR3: CASSFSTSYEQYF. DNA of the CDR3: TGTGCCAGCAGTTTCTCAACTAGTTACGAGCAGTACTTC.

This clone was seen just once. This CDR3 is CASSQKGAPREQYF. The CDR3 DNA reads as TGTGCCAGCAGCCAAAAGGGGGCTCCCCGGGAGCAGTACTTC. The V call is TRBV7-9, the J call TRBJ2-7; 7 bases line up with TRBD1. The germline CDR1 and CDR2 sequences are SEHNR and FQNEAQ (reference sequence). Trimming took 5 bases from V and 7 from J; bases not matched to a gene: 11. The CDR3 length is 14 residues.

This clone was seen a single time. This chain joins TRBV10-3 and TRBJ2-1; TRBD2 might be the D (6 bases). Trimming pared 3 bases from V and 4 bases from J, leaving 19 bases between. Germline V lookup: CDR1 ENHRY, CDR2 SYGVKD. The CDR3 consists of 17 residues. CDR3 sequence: CAISESLRGTLYNEQFF. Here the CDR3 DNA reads TGTGCCATCAGTGAATCTCTCCGGGGGACCCTATACAATGAGCAGTTCTTC.

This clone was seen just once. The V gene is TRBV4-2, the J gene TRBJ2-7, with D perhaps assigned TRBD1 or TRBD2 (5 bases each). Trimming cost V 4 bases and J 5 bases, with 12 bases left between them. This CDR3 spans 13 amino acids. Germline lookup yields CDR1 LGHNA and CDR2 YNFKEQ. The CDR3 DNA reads TGTGCCAGCAGCCTGGGGGACGGGGACGAGCAGTACTTC. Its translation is CASSLGDGDEQYF.

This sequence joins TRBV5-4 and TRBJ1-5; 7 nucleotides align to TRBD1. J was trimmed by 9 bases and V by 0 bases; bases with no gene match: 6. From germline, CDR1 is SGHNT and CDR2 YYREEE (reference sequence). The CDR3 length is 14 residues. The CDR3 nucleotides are TGTGCCAGCAGCTTGGCTGGGACAGATGCGCCCCAGCATTTT. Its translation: CASSLAGTDAPQHF.

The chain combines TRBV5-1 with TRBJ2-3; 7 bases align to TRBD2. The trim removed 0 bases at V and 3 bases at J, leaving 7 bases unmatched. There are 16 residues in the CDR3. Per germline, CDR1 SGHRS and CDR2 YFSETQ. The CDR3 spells CASSLAIAGMTDTQYF. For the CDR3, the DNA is TGCGCCAGCAGCTTGGCCATAGCGGGCATGACAGATACGCAGTATTTT.